The rows below give T cell receptor beta chains drawn from one sample of a study of blood T cells in healthy people across ages. TCRdb independently ran MiXCR on the 5' RACE reads; one entry per CDR3 protein. The profile shows some 920,000 distinct CDR3 sequences, roughly 51% of them singletons. The sequenced sample was blood. The receptors here all came from a woman aged 55 to 70 in good health. The conserved cysteine and the conserved F or W are not part of the CDR3 here.

j_gene: .
v_gene: TRBV7-2
CDR3aa: ASILSGRGHTYEQY

j_gene: TRBJ2-3
v_gene: TRBV5-1
CDR3aa: ASSPSHSEDTQY

j_gene: TRBJ1-1
v_gene: TRBV5-1
CDR3aa: ASRLADNTEAF

j_gene: TRBJ2-3
v_gene: TRBV28
CDR3aa: ASRRDRGLSTDTQY

j_gene: TRBJ2-7
v_gene: TRBV12-3/TRBV12-4
CDR3aa: ASSLQASLGEQY

j_gene: TRBJ2-3
v_gene: TRBV20-1
CDR3aa: SASVAGGTTDTQY

j_gene: TRBJ2-3
v_gene: TRBV25-1
CDR3aa: ASSTDWGRDTQY

j_gene: TRBJ1-5
v_gene: TRBV5-1
CDR3aa: ASSLLGIINQPQH

j_gene: TRBJ2-1
v_gene: TRBV5-1
CDR3aa: ASSQPAGTVSSYNEQF

j_gene: TRBJ1-5
v_gene: TRBV28
CDR3aa: VSGTRSQPQH

j_gene: TRBJ1-1
v_gene: TRBV6-6
CDR3aa: ASIEQGDTEAF

j_gene: TRBJ2-1
v_gene: TRBV27
CDR3aa: ASSLSRQGYYNEQF

j_gene: TRBJ1-2
v_gene: TRBV4-1
CDR3aa: ASSQEGRGYGYT

j_gene: TRBJ2-5
v_gene: TRBV10-3
CDR3aa: AISDRDRVSETQY

j_gene: TRBJ2-5
v_gene: TRBV12-3/TRBV12-4
CDR3aa: ASRPRGSTGRQY

j_gene: TRBJ2-5
v_gene: TRBV24-1
CDR3aa: ATSAPVEETQY

j_gene: TRBJ2-3
v_gene: TRBV4-1
CDR3aa: ASSVQGPGSTDTQY

j_gene: TRBJ2-5
v_gene: TRBV29-1
CDR3aa: SVRLAGGSQETQY

j_gene: TRBJ2-7
v_gene: TRBV30
CDR3aa: AWSVRLAGEQY

j_gene: TRBJ1-5
v_gene: TRBV5-1
CDR3aa: ASSLKGGVNQPQH

j_gene: TRBJ2-1
v_gene: TRBV5-1
CDR3aa: ASSLHREGSEQF

j_gene: TRBJ2-5
v_gene: TRBV18
CDR3aa: ASSLDGYQETQY

j_gene: .
v_gene: TRBV13
CDR3aa: ASSLMTGGIYEQY

j_gene: TRBJ2-5
v_gene: TRBV5-1
CDR3aa: ASSPLGQTQETQY

j_gene: TRBJ2-6
v_gene: TRBV29-1
CDR3aa: SVFSSGANVLT

j_gene: TRBJ2-5
v_gene: TRBV28
CDR3aa: ASSPRGAETQY

j_gene: TRBJ2-5
v_gene: TRBV9
CDR3aa: ASSISGSRGDEQY

j_gene: TRBJ2-7
v_gene: TRBV5-1
CDR3aa: ASRKGLTYEQY

j_gene: TRBJ2-7
v_gene: TRBV12-3/TRBV12-4
CDR3aa: ASSPAGIKGEQY

j_gene: TRBJ2-7
v_gene: TRBV20-1
CDR3aa: SVRSSYEQY

j_gene: TRBJ2-3
v_gene: TRBV12-3/TRBV12-4
CDR3aa: ASSPHDTQY

j_gene: TRBJ2-5
v_gene: TRBV20-1
CDR3aa: SAADRLETQY

j_gene: TRBJ1-1
v_gene: TRBV18
CDR3aa: ASSGPNTDTEAF

j_gene: TRBJ2-4
v_gene: TRBV15
CDR3aa: ATSFTRIAKNIQY

j_gene: TRBJ2-7
v_gene: TRBV20-1
CDR3aa: SARDLRVNLYEQY

j_gene: TRBJ1-4
v_gene: TRBV10-3
CDR3aa: AISDPGRGQTNEKLF